The 11 T cell receptor beta chains listed next were all sequenced from one sample in a study of T cell changes during pregnancy in multiple sclerosis. Assay: immunoSEQ multiplex PCR; the TCRdb copy retains only in-frame clones and omits some. The sample lists roughly 48,000 clones; over 75% were seen once. The sample here was CD4+ T cells from peripheral blood mononuclear cells, taken in the second trimester of pregnancy. The receptor source for this set is a female donor with multiple sclerosis, enrolled in a pregnancy study.

V is TRBV10-2 and J is TRBJ2-7; no firm D call. The CDR3 totals 13 residues. Trimming removed 4 bases at V and 0 bases at J, with 7 bases between. The germline CDR1 and CDR2 sequences are WSHSY and SAAADI. Here the CDR3 DNA reads TGCGCCAGCAGTGCTAGGAACTCCTACGAGCAGTACTTC. This translates into CASSARNSYEQYF.

The chain employs TRBV11-3 and TRBJ2-1; 8 bases are a match to TRBD1. The CDR3 length is 14 residues. The junction had 3 bases not matched to a gene; V was cut back by 3 bases and J by 5 bases. Germline V gene sequence: CDR1 SGHNT, CDR2 YENEEA. This chain's CDR3 is CASSLGQADNEQFF. DNA of the CDR3: TGTGCCAGCAGCTTGGGACAGGCAGACAATGAGCAGTTCTTC.

The chain is built from TRBV28 and TRBJ1-4, with TRBD1 matching over 7 bases. Germline V gene sequence: CDR1 MDHEN, CDR2 SYDVKM. The V segment lost 4 bases and the J segment 7 bases; nucleotides outside the gene matches: 9. The CDR3 is made up of 15 amino acids. CDR3 loop: CASSSQRGPGEKLFF. DNA of the CDR3: TGTGCCAGCAGTTCTCAGAGGGGGCCGGGTGAAAAACTGTTTTTT. The entire variable domain, with the rest obtained from reference TRBV28 and TRBJ1-4, is as follows: DVKVTQSSRYLVKRTGEKVFLECVQDMDHENMFWYRQDPGLGLRLIYFSYDVKMKEKGDIPEGYSVSREKKERFSLILESASTNQTSMYLCASSSQRGPGEKLFFGSGTQLSVL.

This rearrangement joins TRBV6-7 to TRBJ2-7, with a tentative D call TRBD2 (5 bases). Being an ORF, TRBV6-7 has a function that is uncertain. V lost 9 bases and J lost 5, with 17 bases in between. The CDR3 runs to 13 residues. The CDR3 nucleotides read TGTGCCAGGGCGGGCCTGATCGGGGACGAGCAGTACTTC. Its translation: CARAGLIGDEQYF.

The J gene is TRBJ2-7, the V gene TRBV7-3; unclear D gene. The germline V gene encodes CDR1 SGHTA and CDR2 FQGTGA. Trimming took 3 bases from V and 7 from J, leaving 10 bases between them. There are 12 residues in the CDR3. CDR3 region: CASSFGSREQYF. Written as DNA, the CDR3 is TGTGCCAGCAGCTTTGGCAGCAGGGAGCAGTACTTC. The full variable domain, completed using reference TRBV7-3 and TRBJ2-7, is GAGVSQTPSNKVTEKGKYVELRCDPISGHTALYWYRQSLGQGPEFLIYFQGTGAADDSGLPNDRFFAVRPEGSVSTLKIQRTERGDSAVYLCASSFGSREQYFGPGTRLTVT.

The chain carries TRBV2 and TRBJ2-1; 7 bases line up with TRBD2. The CDR3 runs to 16 residues. Germline CDR1 is SNHLY and CDR2 is FYNNEI. V shed 0 bases and J 5 bases; nucleotides not matched to a gene: 7. CDR3 nucleotide sequence: TGTGCCAGCAGTGAAGCTGCCGGGAGGACAAACAATGAGCAGTTCTTC. Translated, it gives CASSEAAGRTNNEQFF. The full variable domain, with the rest looked up from reference TRBV2 and TRBJ2-1, is EPEVTQTPSHQVTQMGQEVILRCVPISNHLYFYWYRQILGQKVEFLVSFYNNEISEKSEIFDDQFSVERPDGSNFTLKIRSTKLEDSAMYFCASSEAAGRTNNEQFFGPGTRLTVL.

The rearrangement joins TRBV4-1 to TRBJ2-3; no firm D call. The CDR3 totals 18 residues. Germline V CDR1 and CDR2: MGHRA, YSYEKL. V lost 0 bases, J lost 1 base, and 17 bases lay in between. The CDR3 spells CASSQDPVLSPGTDTQYF. In DNA, the CDR3 is TGCGCCAGCAGCCAAGATCCTGTCCTGAGCCCTGGCACAGATACGCAGTATTTT.

V and J are TRBV30 and TRBJ2-5; TRBD1 might be the D (6 bases). Germline V gives CDR1 GTSNPN, CDR2 SVGIG (reference sequence). There are 14 residues in the CDR3. V lost 2 bases and J 2 bases, leaving 12 bases between the germline ends. The CDR3 sequence: CAWSLGQRQETQYF. CDR3 bases: TGTGCCTGGAGTCTCGGACAGAGGCAAGAGACCCAGTACTTC.

This rearrangement joins TRBV27 to TRBJ2-3; 10 bases align to TRBD2. J lost 6 bases, V lost 6 bases, and 9 bases had no gene match. The length of the CDR3 is 15 residues. Germline CDR1 and CDR2: MNHEY and SMNVEV (reference sequence). This CDR3 reads CASREAGGPTDTQYF. CDR3 DNA: TGTGCCAGCAGAGAAGCGGGAGGGCCCACGGATACGCAGTATTTT.

This chain connects TRBV11-3 to TRBJ2-3, with D tentatively TRBD2 (5 bases). The CDR3 spans 13 residues. Germline CDR1 is SGHNT and CDR2 is YENEEA. The V end was cut by 4 bases, the J end by 4 bases, with 9 bases between. This CDR3 reads CASSSGNADTQYF. CDR3 nucleotide sequence: TGTGCCAGCAGCTCGGGGAACGCAGATACGCAGTATTTT. Full variable domain (outside the CDR3, taken from reference TRBV11-3 and TRBJ2-3): EAGVVQSPRYKIIEKKQPVAFWCNPISGHNTLYWYLQNLGQGPELLIRYENEEAVDDSQLPKDRFSAERLKGVDSTLKIQPAELGDSAVYLCASSSGNADTQYFGPGTRLTVL.

The V and J genes are TRBV2 and TRBJ1-2; D may be TRBD1 (6 bases). This CDR3 is 16 amino acids long. V was trimmed by 6 bases and J by 0 bases, leaving 17 bases between them. Germline V CDR1 and CDR2: SNHLY, FYNNEI. As DNA, the CDR3 is TGTGCCAGCAGCGGACAGACTTCCATAGCTAACTATGGCTACACCTTC. Residues: CASSGQTSIANYGYTF.